This T cell receptor beta chain stems from a study of blood T cell repertoires in COVID-19. Study at large: Researchers got acute and convalescent COVID-19 samples from the United States, Italy and Spain. PBMCs, B-cell-depleted T cells, or T cells provided the cDNA or gDNA that made up the material.

Authors' analysis steps: Reference gene primers were amplified, and this amplification served to estimate nucleated cell counts. Method: immunoSEQ multiplex PCR; TCRdb's copy keeps in-frame clones and lacks some. D and trimming come from the DNA, and the V and J calls and clone size come from that table. Of some 170,000 clones in the sample, over 80% were seen once. The sequence was collected from a woman aged 45-65 years with acute or convalescent COVID-19. The sequenced sample was peripheral blood.

The CDR3 DNA reads TGCAGCGCGATCGGGACTAGCCTTTTCAATGAGCAGTTCTTC. It codes for CSAIGTSLFNEQFF. The chain carries TRBV29-1 and TRBJ2-1; 9 bases align to TRBD2. Germline CDR1 and CDR2: SQVTM and ANQGSEA. The CDR3 loop spans 14 amino acids. Losses at the gene ends were 7 bases for V and 6 bases for J; bases not matched to a gene: 10.